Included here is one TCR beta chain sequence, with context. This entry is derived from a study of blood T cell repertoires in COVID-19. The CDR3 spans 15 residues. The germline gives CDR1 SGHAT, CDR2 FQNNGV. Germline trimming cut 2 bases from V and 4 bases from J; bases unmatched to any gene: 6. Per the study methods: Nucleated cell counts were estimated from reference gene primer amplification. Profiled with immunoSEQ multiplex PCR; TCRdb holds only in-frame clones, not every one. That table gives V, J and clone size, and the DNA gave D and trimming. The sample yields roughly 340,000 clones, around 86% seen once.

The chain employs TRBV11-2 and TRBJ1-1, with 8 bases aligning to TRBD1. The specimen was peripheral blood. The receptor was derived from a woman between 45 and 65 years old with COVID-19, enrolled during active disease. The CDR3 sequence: CASSLQQQGGTEAFF. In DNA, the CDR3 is TGTGCCAGCAGCTTACAACAACAGGGGGGCACTGAAGCTTTCTTT.